This passage covers 3 T cell receptor beta chains from one sample sequenced in a study of beta chain features in type 1 diabetes. Study-level points and caveats: Shortening of TCRB CDR3s, moderate but significant, appeared in all four CD4+ subsets of Type 1 diabetes patients.

Which antigens these TCRs recognize remains unknown. The isolated RNA, all of it, was reverse transcribed, so expressed TCRB transcripts were what got sequenced. Profiling relied on immunoSEQ multiplex PCR, and the TCRdb table lists in-frame clones only, not all of them. This sample yields 200,000 to 300,000 clones, of which 9.5% to 13% are seen a single time; more than 0.015% belongs to the top ten. Sequenced input: naive CD4+ T cells from blood. Receptors originate from a man aged 25-45 years with type 1 diabetes.

The gene calls are TRBV2 and TRBJ1-1; the match to TRBD1 covers 9 bases. The CDR3 runs 12 residues. V lost 6 bases, J lost 11 bases, and 7 bases stayed unmatched. Germline loops: CDR1 SNHLY, CDR2 FYNNEI. CDR3 in DNA: TGTGCCAGCAGAGGGACAGGGAAGAGCGCTTTCTTT. As protein: CASRGTGKSAFF.

The genes are TRBV15 and TRBJ2-7; 10 bases align to TRBD1. CDR3 length equals 15 residues. The ends lost 1 base at V and 2 bases at J; junction bases unmatched: 2. Germline V gene data show CDR1 as LNHNV and CDR2 as YYDKDF (reference sequence). In nucleotides, the CDR3 is TGTGCCACCAGCAGAGGGACAGGGGGAGCCTACGAGCAGTACTTC. It is translated as CATSRGTGGAYEQYF.

The rearrangement links TRBV18 to TRBJ2-1; weak D call: TRBD2 (6 bases). The CDR3 is made up of 17 amino acids. The V gene's germline CDR1 is KGHSH and CDR2 LQKENI. Deletions cut 5 bases from V and 0 bases from J, with 17 bases between. The CDR3 coding sequence is TGTGCCAGCTCAATCATTAGCGGACCCCGCTCCTACAATGAGCAGTTCTTC. Its translation: CASSIISGPRSYNEQFF. Supplemented by reference TRBV18 and TRBJ2-1, the full variable domain reads NAGVMQNPRHLVRRRGQEARLRCSPMKGHSHVYWYRQLPEEGLKFMVYLQKENIIDESGMPKERFSAEFPKEGPSILRIQQVVRGDSAAYFCASSIISGPRSYNEQFFGPGTRLTVL.